This entry lists 6 T cell receptor beta chains sequenced from one sample in a study of T cell responses to AZD1222 COVID-19 vaccine. Data came from immunoSEQ multiplex PCR; TCRdb stores just in-frame clones and leaves some out. The table records around 130,000 clones, roughly nine tenths of them present only once. The sample consisted of peripheral blood, taken on day 0 of AZD1222 vaccination. These receptors came from an adult in good health.

The chain has TRBV30 and TRBJ2-7; D is undetermined. The CDR3 has 12 amino acids. V was cut by 1 base and J by 3 bases, with 7 bases left in between. The germline CDR1 and CDR2 sequences are GTSNPN and SVGIG (reference sequence). CDR3: CAWSGSGYEQYF. CDR3 sequence (DNA): TGTGCCTGGAGTGGGTCGGGCTACGAGCAGTACTTC.

The chain is built from TRBV30 and TRBJ2-7; no clear D gene. V was cut by 1 base and J by 7 bases, with 14 bases left in between. Germline CDR1 is GTSNPN and CDR2 is SVGIG (reference sequence). The CDR3 is 13 residues long. The CDR3 DNA is TGTGCCTGGAGTGATGGCAGCCAATTAGAGCAGTACTTC. It specifies CAWSDGSQLEQYF.

The rearrangement links TRBV7-2 to TRBJ2-7; a possible D gene is TRBD1 (5 bases). CDR1 SGHTA and CDR2 FQGNSA come from the germline V gene. CDR3 length: 14 residues. V lost 1 base, J lost 3 bases, and 10 bases lay in between. DNA of the CDR3: TGTGCCAGCAGCTTAGGTAGGGGAAGCTACGAGCAGTACTTC. It codes for CASSLGRGSYEQYF.

This clone was found a few times. The chain links TRBV18 to TRBJ1-1; D is ambiguous. Trimming took 4 bases from V and 3 from J, leaving 18 bases between them. The CDR3 length is 16 residues. Per germline, CDR1 KGHSH and CDR2 LQKENI. Here the CDR3 DNA reads TGTGCCAGCTCACGAGATTCCCTCGGGGTAGACACTGAAGCTTTCTTT. It specifies CASSRDSLGVDTEAFF. Combining the CDR3 with reference TRBV18 and TRBJ1-1 gives the whole variable domain NAGVMQNPRHLVRRRGQEARLRCSPMKGHSHVYWYRQLPEEGLKFMVYLQKENIIDESGMPKERFSAEFPKEGPSILRIQQVVRGDSAAYFCASSRDSLGVDTEAFFGQGTRLTVV.

The CDR3 region is CASSRGGNEQFF. The CDR3 DNA reads TGTGCCAGTAGTCGAGGGGGGAATGAGCAGTTCTTC. The genes are TRBV19 and TRBJ2-1, with D perhaps given as TRBD1 or TRBD2 (6 bases each). The ends were cut back, 5 bases at V and 7 bases at J, with 9 bases in the middle. Germline V gene data show CDR1 as LNHDA and CDR2 as SQIVND (reference sequence). This CDR3 spans 12 amino acids.

CDR3 in amino acids: CASRGTGTSGRAHADTQYF. The CDR3 coding sequence is TGCGCCAGCAGGGGGACCGGGACTAGCGGGAGGGCTCACGCAGATACGCAGTATTTT. The J gene is TRBJ2-3, the V gene TRBV5-1; TRBD2 agrees at 16 bases. Germline trimming cut 5 bases from V and 4 bases from J; bases unmatched to any gene: 13. In germline, CDR1 is SGHRS, CDR2 YFSETQ. CDR3 length equals 19 residues.